These 15 T cell receptor beta chains originate from one sample sequenced in a study of OX40 agonist ivuxolimab in advanced cancers. Clones were read by immunoSEQ multiplex PCR, and TCRdb kept only the in-frame ones, dropping some. The sample records roughly 100,000 clones, about nine tenths being singletons. Sequenced material: CD4+ or CD8+ T cells sorted from blood, taken in a trial of the OX40 agonist ivuxolimab. The receptors were gathered from an adult with an advanced solid tumor such as melanoma, head and neck, liver or kidney cancer.

The rearrangement joins TRBV14 to TRBJ2-7; D may be TRBD1 (6 bases). Trimming took off 0 bases at V and 6 bases at J, with 15 bases between the two ends. CDR1 is SGHDN and CDR2 is FVKESK in the germline V gene. This CDR3 has 15 amino acids. CDR3 DNA sequence: TGTGCCAGCAGCCAAGATCGACAGGTCTCAGGCGAGCAGTACTTC. This sequence encodes CASSQDRQVSGEQYF.

CDR3 DNA: TGTGCCAGCAGGGCTTTACAGGGTGCGGAGACCCAGTACTTC. Protein product: CASRALQGAETQYF. The rearrangement joins TRBV7-6 to TRBJ2-5, with D perhaps matching TRBD1 (6 bases). The CDR3 sequence is 14 residues long. Trimming cost V 6 bases and J 5 bases, with 16 bases left between them. Germline loops: CDR1 SGHVS, CDR2 FNYEAQ.

The chain uses TRBV9 and TRBJ2-1; 10 nucleotides align to TRBD2. V gave up 0 bases and J gave up 6 bases; unmatched junction bases: 6. Germline V gene data show CDR1 as SGDLS and CDR2 as YYNGEE. The CDR3 runs to 16 residues. Written as DNA, the CDR3 is TGTGCCAGCAGCGTAGTTCTAGCGGGAGTGGTCAATGAGCAGTTCTTC. It translates to CASSVVLAGVVNEQFF.

V gene TRBV30 combines with J gene TRBJ1-3; TRBD1 is a possible D gene (5 bases). Germline V gene sequence: CDR1 GTSNPN, CDR2 SVGIG (reference sequence). V lost 0 bases to trimming and J lost 2 bases, with 8 bases between them. This CDR3 comprises 14 residues. The CDR3 reads CAWSVRGAGNTIYF. DNA of the CDR3: TGTGCCTGGAGTGTCCGGGGGGCTGGAAACACCATATATTTT.

Note on this clone: Other DNA sequences in the same sample also yield this CDR3. Here the CDR3 reads CASSLRDNTDTQYF. The CDR3 DNA is TGTGCCAGCAGTTTACGAGATAACACAGATACGCAGTATTTT. The chain has TRBV27 and TRBJ2-3; D is uncertain. Germline values: CDR1 MNHEY, CDR2 SMNVEV (reference sequence). V was clipped by 2 bases and J by 2 bases, with 8 bases between them. The CDR3 runs to 14 residues.

The CDR3 is CASSIDRDNTGELFF. In DNA form, the CDR3 reads TGTGCCAGTAGTATAGATCGGGACAACACCGGGGAGCTGTTTTTT. This chain connects TRBV19 to TRBJ2-2; D assignment may be TRBD1 or TRBD2 (5 bases each). The V gene lost 0 bases and the J gene lost 2 bases, with 7 bases spanning the gap. The germline gives CDR1 LNHDA, CDR2 SQIVND (reference sequence). This CDR3 has 15 amino acids.

The chain carries TRBV5-1 and TRBJ1-1, with D possibly being TRBD1 (5 bases). Per germline, CDR1 SGHRS and CDR2 YFSETQ. The CDR3 extends over 16 amino acids. With 4 bases removed from V and 1 base from J, the gap between germline ends came to 17 bases. CDR3 DNA sequence: TGCGCCAGCAGCCTTGGGGGAGGCCCAAGGAACACTGAAGCTTTCTTT. Protein: CASSLGGGPRNTEAFF.

The table lists this clone with a few counts. The gene calls are TRBV19 and TRBJ2-5; 12 bases fit TRBD2. Germline loops: CDR1 LNHDA, CDR2 SQIVND (reference sequence). The CDR3 is 15 residues long. V dropped 4 bases and J dropped 3; count of bases not matched to a gene: 3. This CDR3 is CASSSTSGRKETQYF. CDR3 sequence (DNA): TGTGCCAGTAGTAGTACTAGCGGGAGGAAAGAGACCCAGTACTTC.

The J gene is TRBJ2-3, the V gene TRBV10-3, with TRBD1 as a possible D gene (5 bases). Germline V gene lookup returns CDR1 ENHRY and CDR2 SYGVKD. The CDR3 runs to 16 residues. Trimming removed 10 bases at V and 0 bases at J, with 20 bases between. This CDR3 is CATRARTIDSTDTQYF. The CDR3 nucleotides are TGTGCCACCAGGGCGCGGACGATTGATAGCACAGATACGCAGTATTTT.

The chain is built from TRBV7-9 and TRBJ2-7; TRBD2 matches 7 bases. The ends lost 5 bases at V and 7 bases at J; junction bases unmatched: 14. Germline V gene data show CDR1 as SEHNR and CDR2 as FQNEAQ (reference sequence). CDR3 length: 15 residues. The CDR3 sequence: CASSLGMAGAEEQYF. CDR3 DNA: TGTGCCAGCAGCCTAGGGATGGCGGGAGCGGAGGAGCAGTACTTC.

V usage is TRBV11-3 and J usage is TRBJ1-1; unclear D gene. This CDR3 is built from 12 residues. Trimming pared 0 bases from V and 4 bases from J, leaving 3 bases between. CDR1 and CDR2 from the germline V gene are SGHNT and YENEEA. The DNA of the CDR3 is TGTGCCAGCAGCTTAGAGACCACTGAAGCTTTCTTT. Protein product: CASSLETTEAFF.

This chain connects TRBV19 to TRBJ1-1; possible D gene TRBD1, 6 bases. V was pared by 5 bases and J by 4 bases, with 17 bases between. CDR1 is LNHDA and CDR2 is SQIVND in the germline V gene (reference sequence). The CDR3 extends over 15 amino acids. CDR3 sequence reads: CASSGGGSVTTEAFF. Written as DNA, the CDR3 is TGTGCCAGTAGTGGAGGGGGGTCGGTGACCACTGAAGCTTTCTTT.

The V gene is TRBV7-8, the J gene TRBJ2-7; no definite D call. V lost 2 bases, J lost 0 bases, and 11 bases lay in between. Per the germline V gene, CDR1 is SGHVS and CDR2 is FQNEAQ. The CDR3 is made up of 15 amino acids. The CDR3 DNA sequence: TGTGCCAGCAGCTTATGGGCCACAGACTCCTACGAGCAGTACTTC. The encoded protein is CASSLWATDSYEQYF.

This clone was counted a single time. The chain recombines TRBV30 with TRBJ1-4, with a possible D match to TRBD1 (5 bases). With 0 bases removed from V and 6 bases from J, the gap between germline ends came to 14 bases. Germline V gene data show CDR1 as GTSNPN and CDR2 as SVGIG (reference sequence). CDR3 size: 15 residues. The CDR3 reads CAWSVFKGRDEKLFF. The CDR3 nucleotides are TGTGCCTGGAGTGTATTCAAGGGGCGCGATGAAAAACTGTTTTTT. The full variable domain, rest sourced from reference TRBV30 and TRBJ1-4, is SQTIHQWPATLVQPVGSPLSLECTVEGTSNPNLYWYRQAAGRGLQLLFYSVGIGQISSEVPQNLSASRPQDRQFILSSKKLLLSDSGFYLCAWSVFKGRDEKLFFGSGTQLSVL.

The CDR3 loop is CASSLRSTGTTGELFF. Written as DNA, the CDR3 is TGCGCCAGCAGCTTGAGGTCGACAGGGACCACCGGGGAGCTGTTTTTT. The genes are TRBV5-1 and TRBJ2-2, with 7 bases matching TRBD1. Germline V gene data show CDR1 as SGHRS and CDR2 as YFSETQ. The junction had 7 bases not matched to a gene; V was cut back by 1 base and J by 4 bases. This CDR3 region has 16 residues.